This T cell receptor (beta chain) comes out of a study of T cells in Graves' hyperthyroidism and ophthalmopathy. V dropped 5 bases and J dropped 1; count of bases not matched to a gene: 10. This CDR3 contains 17 residues. CDR1 and CDR2 (germline): SGHRS, YFSETQ. As for this clonotype: The antigen is not known.

Whole-study results and caveats: Among clonotypes expanded in thyroid above 0.001, most were also found in blood.

The CDR3 regions of TCR beta were amplified from RNA transcripts. TCR CDR3 underwent first-round RT-PCR with the HTBI primer set. In TCRdb, the multiplex PCR reads were re-called with MiXCR into one record per CDR3 protein. The data contain 300,000 to 500,000 distinct CDR3 sequences, over 12% of them singletons. This chain links TRBV5-1 with TRBJ2-7; 12 bases line up with TRBD2. Sequenced sample: blood. This receptor was taken from a man aged 45-65 years with Graves' ophthalmopathy. Here the CDR3 reads CASSSGLAGTPSYEQYF. The CDR3 region has the DNA TGCGCCAGCAGTTCCGGACTAGCGGGAACACCTTCCTACGAGCAGTACTTC.